This T cell receptor beta chain is drawn from a study of blood T cell repertoires in COVID-19. Study at large: PBMCs, B-cell-depleted T cells, or T cells provided the cDNA or gDNA that made up the material.

While infection was still active, Seattle patients were enrolled and then followed longitudinally. This CDR3 region has 14 residues. CDR1 and CDR2 (germline): MNHEY, SVGAGI. Germline trimming cut 3 bases from V and 4 bases from J; bases unmatched to any gene: 3. How the authors handled the data: Reference gene primer amplification in the assay estimated nucleated cell counts. Profiled with immunoSEQ multiplex PCR; TCRdb holds only in-frame clones, not every one. The D gene and trimming were derived from the DNA, and the V and J assignments and clone size from that table. The table includes some 370,000 clones, approximately 89% detected once.

The sequenced material came from peripheral blood. The receptor's source is a woman aged 25-40 years with COVID-19, enrolled during active disease. The chain has TRBV6-5 and TRBJ2-7, with 10 positions matching TRBD2. The CDR3 region has the DNA TGTGCCAGCAGTTATGGGACTAGCGCGTACGAGCAGTACTTC. Its protein is CASSYGTSAYEQYF.